This T cell receptor (beta chain) was retrieved from a study of cytomegalovirus exposure and HLA in healthy donors. 60 Vbeta and 13 Jbeta primers were used in PCR. Clones were read by immunoSEQ multiplex PCR, and TCRdb kept only the in-frame ones, dropping some. This table has 100,000 to 150,000 clones, about 85% appearing once. As to this clone: Its antigen is not identified.

Germline V CDR1 and CDR2: SQVTM, ANQGSEA. Deletions cut 7 bases from V and 2 bases from J, with 15 bases between. This CDR3 has 13 residues. Study observations and caveats: Immune exposure information available was restricted to CMV serostatus.

The genes are TRBV29-1 and TRBJ2-7; TRBD1 might be the D (6 bases). The sample was PBMCs. This clonotype was sampled from a man aged 18 to 30 in good health and CMV-seropositive. The chain's CDR3 is CSARDTYTYEQYF. The CDR3 region has the DNA TGCAGCGCCCGGGACACGTACACCTACGAGCAGTACTTC.